The table lists the clone carrying this T cell receptor (beta chain) with a few counts. Data came from immunoSEQ multiplex PCR; TCRdb stores just in-frame clones and leaves some out. The sample has around 15,000 clones; more than 85% are singletons. The source of the sample is a study of sequential checkpoint blockade in melanoma. Study background: First-line arms were nivolumab then ipilimumab, or the reverse, randomized 1:1. After both sequences, patients received maintenance nivolumab.

The treatment was: randomized to nivolumab then ipilimumab (arm A) or the reverse (arm B). The CDR3 totals 13 residues. The V gene lost 4 bases and the J gene lost 7 bases, with 14 bases spanning the gap. From germline, CDR1 is LNHDA and CDR2 SQIVND (reference sequence). Specimen: CD8+ T cells sorted from blood (inferred from file names), collected from a patient given nivolumab and ipilimumab in sequence. The source is a human donor with melanoma. The J gene is TRBJ2-7, the V gene TRBV19; a possible D gene is TRBD1 (5 bases). The CDR3 region is CASSRKWTLEQYF. Here the CDR3 DNA reads TGTGCCAGTAGTAGGAAATGGACACTGGAGCAGTACTTC.